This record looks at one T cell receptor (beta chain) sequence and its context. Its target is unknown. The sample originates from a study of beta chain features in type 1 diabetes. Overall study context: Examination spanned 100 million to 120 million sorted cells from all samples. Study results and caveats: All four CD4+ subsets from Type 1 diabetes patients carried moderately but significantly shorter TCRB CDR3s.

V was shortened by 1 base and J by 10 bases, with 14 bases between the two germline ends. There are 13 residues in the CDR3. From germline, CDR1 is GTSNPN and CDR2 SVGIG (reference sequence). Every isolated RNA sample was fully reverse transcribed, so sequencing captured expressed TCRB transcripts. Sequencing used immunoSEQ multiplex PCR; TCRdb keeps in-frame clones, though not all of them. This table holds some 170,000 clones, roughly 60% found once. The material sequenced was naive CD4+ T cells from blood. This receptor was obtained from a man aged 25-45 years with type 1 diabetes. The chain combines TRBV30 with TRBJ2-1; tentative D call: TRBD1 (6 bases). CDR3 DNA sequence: TGTGCCTGGAGTGGACAGGTGGAAGGAGAGCAGTTCTTC. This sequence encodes CAWSGQVEGEQFF.